The 10 T cell receptor beta chains listed next were all sequenced from one sample in a study of T cells after somatic rescue of genetic block. Sequencing was performed with immunoSEQ multiplex PCR; in TCRdb, only in-frame clones are kept and a portion is missing. The table lists 55,000 to 70,000 clones, under 95% of them singletons. The sequencing sample was made of peripheral blood mononuclear cells (PBMCs). These receptors originate from a middle-aged man.

The chain carries TRBV15 and TRBJ2-7; D not resolved. V was shortened by 1 base and J by 6 bases, with 7 bases between the two germline ends. Germline values: CDR1 LNHNV, CDR2 YYDKDF (reference sequence). There are 12 residues in the CDR3. In DNA form, the CDR3 reads TGTGCCACCAGCAGAGCGGATGGCGAGCAGTACTTC. Translation: CATSRADGEQYF.

The J gene is TRBJ2-1, the V gene TRBV4-3; 10 bases align to TRBD1. This CDR3 region has 18 residues. Looked up from germline, CDR1 is LGHNA and CDR2 is YSLEER. V trimming: 1 base; J trimming: 3 bases; junction bases outside the gene matches: 9. The CDR3 DNA follows: TGCGCCAGCAGCCAAGTGGCGACAGGGGGCTCCCTCTACAATGAGCAGTTCTTC. Protein: CASSQVATGGSLYNEQFF.

This clone turned up a few times. The chain joins TRBV18 to TRBJ1-6; D gene uncertain. Germline loops: CDR1 KGHSH, CDR2 LQKENI. This CDR3 has 14 amino acids. Trimming stripped 3 bases from V and 5 bases from J, with 8 bases between. CDR3 sequence (DNA): TGTGCCAGCTCACCGTCCGGGGATAATTCACCCCTCCACTTT. It is translated as CASSPSGDNSPLHF.

CDR3 DNA: TGTGCCAGCAGCCCCCCCAGGACTAGCGGGGACACCCCCCGACCCGGGGAGCTGTTTTTT. It translates to CASSPPRTSGDTPRPGELFF. The chain couples TRBV11-3 to TRBJ2-2; 12 positions agree with TRBD2. In germline, CDR1 is SGHNT, CDR2 YENEEA. V was clipped by 5 bases and J by 6 bases; unmatched bases: 19. This CDR3 contains 20 residues.

The chain couples TRBV2 to TRBJ1-1; a possible D gene is TRBD1 (6 bases). Between the trimmed V and J ends, which lost 5 bases and 7 bases, there was a span of 14 bases. The CDR3 spans 13 residues. Germline CDR1 is SNHLY and CDR2 is FYNNEI. The CDR3 region is CASSWTDRDEAFF. CDR3 nucleotides: TGTGCCAGCAGTTGGACAGACCGCGATGAAGCTTTCTTT.

This sequence joins TRBV7-9 and TRBJ2-3; possible D gene TRBD2, 6 bases. There are 12 residues in the CDR3. V lost 6 bases, J lost 6 bases, and 10 bases lay in between. Germline loops: CDR1 SEHNR, CDR2 FQNEAQ (reference sequence). CDR3 bases: TGTGCCAGCAGGGGGACTGCGGATACGCAGTATTTT. Its translation is CASRGTADTQYF.

CDR3 DNA: TGTGCCAGCAGCCAACTAGCGGACCATACGCAGTATTTT. Amino acids: CASSQLADHTQYF. The V call is TRBV7-9, the J call TRBJ2-3; 8 bases line up with TRBD2. Germline lookup yields CDR1 SEHNR and CDR2 FQNEAQ (reference sequence). The CDR3 has 13 amino acids. Trimming took 5 bases from V and 7 from J; bases not matched to a gene: 5.

The chain couples TRBV18 to TRBJ1-2; possibly TRBD1 for D (5 bases). Germline V gene data show CDR1 as KGHSH and CDR2 as LQKENI. The CDR3 runs 14 residues. V was clipped by 3 bases and J by 3 bases, with 11 bases between them. Here the CDR3 reads CASSPGTDDYGYTF. Here the CDR3 DNA reads TGTGCCAGCTCACCCGGGACGGATGACTATGGCTACACCTTC.

The chain combines TRBV30 with TRBJ2-4; the D gene is possibly TRBD2 (5 bases). V was clipped by 7 bases and J by 0 bases, with 16 bases between them. The CDR3 consists of 15 residues. Germline V lookup: CDR1 GTSNPN, CDR2 SVGIG (reference sequence). CDR3 sequence reads: CASQEVGRAKNIQYF. DNA of the CDR3: TGTGCCTCCCAGGAGGTGGGGAGAGCCAAAAACATTCAGTACTTC.

The chain recombines TRBV2 with TRBJ1-6; no reliable D call. Germline V gene lookup returns CDR1 SNHLY and CDR2 FYNNEI. Trimming took 5 bases from V and 6 from J, leaving 23 bases between them. The CDR3 consists of 18 residues. CDR3 residues: CASSSRTVIVVFNSPLHF. CDR3 coding DNA: TGTGCCAGCAGTTCAAGGACGGTGATCGTGGTATTTAATTCACCCCTCCACTTT.